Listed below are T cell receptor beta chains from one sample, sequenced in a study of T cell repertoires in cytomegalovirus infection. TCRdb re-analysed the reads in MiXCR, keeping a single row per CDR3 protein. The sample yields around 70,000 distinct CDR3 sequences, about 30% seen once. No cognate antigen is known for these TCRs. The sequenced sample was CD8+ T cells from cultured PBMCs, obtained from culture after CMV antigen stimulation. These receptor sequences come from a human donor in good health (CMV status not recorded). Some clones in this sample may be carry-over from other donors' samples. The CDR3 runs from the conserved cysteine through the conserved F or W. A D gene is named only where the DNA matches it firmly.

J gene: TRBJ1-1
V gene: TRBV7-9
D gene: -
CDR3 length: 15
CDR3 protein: CASSPPGGDPTEAFF

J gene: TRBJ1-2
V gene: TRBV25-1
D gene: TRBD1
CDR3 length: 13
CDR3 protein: CASSLQGAYGYTF

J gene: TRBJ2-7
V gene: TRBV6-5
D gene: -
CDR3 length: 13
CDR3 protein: CASSYGVAYEQYF

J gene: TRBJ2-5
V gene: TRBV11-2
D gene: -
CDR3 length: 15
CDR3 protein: CASSLGVAPAETQYF

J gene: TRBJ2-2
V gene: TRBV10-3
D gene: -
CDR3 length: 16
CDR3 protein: CAIRPVGHQGPGELFF

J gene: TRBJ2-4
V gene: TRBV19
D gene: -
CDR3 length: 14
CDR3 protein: CASSIPSAKNIQYF

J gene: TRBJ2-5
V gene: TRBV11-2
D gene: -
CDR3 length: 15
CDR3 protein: CASSWRAGEGETQYF

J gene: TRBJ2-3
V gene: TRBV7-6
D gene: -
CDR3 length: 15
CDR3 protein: CASSPSRGAGDTQYF

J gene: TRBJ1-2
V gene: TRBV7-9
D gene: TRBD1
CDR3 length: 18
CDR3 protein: CASRRTTGPTTRNYGYTF

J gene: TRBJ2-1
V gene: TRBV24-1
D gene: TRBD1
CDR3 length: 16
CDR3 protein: CATSDLRQGAIDEQFF

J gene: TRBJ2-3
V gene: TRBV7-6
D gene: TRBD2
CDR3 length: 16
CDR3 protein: CASSSGLAGDADTQYF

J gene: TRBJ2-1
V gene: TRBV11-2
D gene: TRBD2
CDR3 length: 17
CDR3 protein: CASRSQVGRDSYNEQFF

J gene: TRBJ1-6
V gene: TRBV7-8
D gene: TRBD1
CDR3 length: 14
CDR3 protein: CASREGQGNSPLHF

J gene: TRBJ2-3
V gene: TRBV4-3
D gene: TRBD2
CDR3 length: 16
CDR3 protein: CASSPGLAGAMDTQYF

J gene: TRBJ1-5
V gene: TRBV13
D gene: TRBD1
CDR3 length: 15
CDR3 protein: CASSLGTGLNQPQHF

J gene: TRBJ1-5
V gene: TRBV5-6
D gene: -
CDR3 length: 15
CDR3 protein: CASSLYRDGNQPQHF

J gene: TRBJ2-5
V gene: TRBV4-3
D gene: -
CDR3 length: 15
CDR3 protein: CASSQDRGTGETQYF

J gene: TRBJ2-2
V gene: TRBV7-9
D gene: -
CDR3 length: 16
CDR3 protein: CASSYVRSANTGELFF

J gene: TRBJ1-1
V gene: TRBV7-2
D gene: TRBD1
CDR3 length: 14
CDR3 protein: CASTRDRMNTEAFF

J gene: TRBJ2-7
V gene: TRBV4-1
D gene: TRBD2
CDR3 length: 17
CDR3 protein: CASSQEGLAGGGYEQYF

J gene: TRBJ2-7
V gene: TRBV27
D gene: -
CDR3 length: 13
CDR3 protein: CASSLGVWDEQYF

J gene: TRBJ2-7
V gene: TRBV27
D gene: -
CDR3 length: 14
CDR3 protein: CASTAGRFSYEQYF

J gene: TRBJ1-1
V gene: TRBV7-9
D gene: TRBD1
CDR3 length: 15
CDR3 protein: CASPLTGTENTEAFF

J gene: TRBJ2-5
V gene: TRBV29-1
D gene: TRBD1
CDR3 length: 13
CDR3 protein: CSVWTGGEETQYF

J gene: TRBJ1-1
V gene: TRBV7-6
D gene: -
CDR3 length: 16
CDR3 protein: CASSSPTGEVGTEAFF

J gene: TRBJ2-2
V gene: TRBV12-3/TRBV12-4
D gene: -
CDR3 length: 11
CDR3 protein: CASSSPGELFF

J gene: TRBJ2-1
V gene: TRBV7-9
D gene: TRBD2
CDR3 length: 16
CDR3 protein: CASSPAVGLAKNEQFF